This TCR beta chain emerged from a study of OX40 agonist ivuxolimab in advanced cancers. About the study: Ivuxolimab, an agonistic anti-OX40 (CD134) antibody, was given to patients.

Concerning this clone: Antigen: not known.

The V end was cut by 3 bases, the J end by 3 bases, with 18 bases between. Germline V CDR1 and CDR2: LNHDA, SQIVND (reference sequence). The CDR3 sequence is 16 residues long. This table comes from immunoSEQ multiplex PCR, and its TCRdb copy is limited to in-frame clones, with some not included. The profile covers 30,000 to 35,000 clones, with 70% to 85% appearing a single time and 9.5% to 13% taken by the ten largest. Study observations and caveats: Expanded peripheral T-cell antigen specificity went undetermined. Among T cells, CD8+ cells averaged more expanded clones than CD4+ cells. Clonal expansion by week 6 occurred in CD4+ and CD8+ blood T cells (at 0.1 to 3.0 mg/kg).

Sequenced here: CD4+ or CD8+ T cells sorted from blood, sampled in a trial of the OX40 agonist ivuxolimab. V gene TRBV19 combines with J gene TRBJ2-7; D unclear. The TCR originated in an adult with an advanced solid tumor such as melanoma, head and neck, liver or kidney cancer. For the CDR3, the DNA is TGTGCCAGTAGTATCGGAGCTGGGGTTGTCATCTACGAGCAGTACTTC. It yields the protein CASSIGAGVVIYEQYF.